Presented here are 23 T cell receptor beta chains from one specimen sequenced in a study of memory CD4+ T cells and cytomegalovirus serostatus. The protocol was immunoSEQ multiplex PCR, while the TCRdb copy is restricted to in-frame clones and leaves out a portion. Of approximately 46,000 clones listed, over 75% are singletons. Single viable CD3+CD4+CD8-CD45RO+ cells were sorted as the memory CD4+ T cells. Sequencing input: memory CD4+ T cells from blood. These receptors all stem from an adult in good health and CMV-seronegative.

The V call is TRBV5-1, the J call TRBJ1-1; 8 bases fit TRBD1. Germline loops: CDR1 SGHRS, CDR2 YFSETQ. Losses at the gene ends were 3 bases for V and 4 bases for J; bases not matched to a gene: 8. The CDR3 length is 15 residues. In DNA form, the CDR3 reads TGCGCCAGCAGCTCACGACAGGGGAGGATCACTGAAGCTTTCTTT. Its translation: CASSSRQGRITEAFF.

The J gene is TRBJ2-2, the V gene TRBV25-1; no reliable D call. The V end lost 4 bases, the J end lost 0 bases, and 15 bases lay between the germline ends. This CDR3 contains 17 residues. CDR1 MGHDK and CDR2 SYGVNS come from the germline V gene. CDR3 coding DNA: TGTGCCAGCAGTGCCCAGTGGTCGGAGTCGAACACCGGGGAGCTGTTTTTT. Translating it yields CASSAQWSESNTGELFF.

J is TRBJ1-6 and V is TRBV30; a weak D match, TRBD1 (5 bases). The CDR3 spans 13 residues. Germline assignment: CDR1 GTSNPN and CDR2 SVGIG (reference sequence). Deletions cut 0 bases from V and 9 bases from J, with 9 bases between. CDR3 sequence reads: CAWSVPGRSPLHF. The CDR3 coding sequence is TGTGCCTGGAGTGTCCCGGGACGTTCACCCCTCCACTTT.

The chain has TRBV7-2 and TRBJ1-2; TRBD1 matches at 10 bases. J gave up 4 bases and V 6 bases, and 14 bases lay outside the gene matches. CDR1 is SGHTA, CDR2 FQGNSA, per germline. The CDR3 is made up of 17 amino acids. The CDR3 protein is CASRLRDRGPISYGYTF. The CDR3 DNA reads TGTGCCAGCAGGCTGCGGGACAGGGGACCTATTTCCTATGGCTACACCTTC.

This clone showed up just a few times. V gene TRBV2 combines with J gene TRBJ2-1; 8 bases align to TRBD1. The junction had 4 bases not matched to a gene; V was cut back by 6 bases and J by 0 bases. The CDR3 loop spans 15 amino acids. Germline assignment: CDR1 SNHLY and CDR2 FYNNEI. The CDR3, as DNA: TGTGCCAGCAGGCCGGGACAGGACTCCTACAATGAGCAGTTCTTC. It encodes CASRPGQDSYNEQFF.

The V gene is TRBV7-3, the J gene TRBJ2-5; 11 nucleotides agree with TRBD2. The germline V gene has CDR1 SGHTA and CDR2 FQGTGA. The V gene end was trimmed by 6 bases and the J gene end by 9 bases; junction bases not matched to a gene: 18. This CDR3 is 17 amino acids long. Written as DNA, the CDR3 is TGTGCCAGCAGTCCCTACAGCCTAGCGGGGGGACAAGGGGCCCAGTACTTC. Translating gives CASSPYSLAGGQGAQYF.

The chain carries TRBV21-1 and TRBJ1-1. TRBV21-1 is annotated as a pseudogene. The CDR3 loop spans 15 amino acids. CDR3 region: CASSLSFRGNTEAFF. The CDR3 DNA reads TGTGCCAGCAGCCTCAGCTTTCGCGGGAACACTGAAGCTTTCTTT.

This clone was seen only a few times. CDR3 sequence: CASSEQGTYGYTF. Here the CDR3 DNA reads TGTGCCAGCAGCGAACAGGGGACCTATGGCTACACCTTC. The V call is TRBV9, the J call TRBJ1-2, with 7 bases lining up with TRBD1. The trim removed 3 bases at V and 4 bases at J, leaving 3 bases unmatched. CDR3 size: 13 residues. Germline values: CDR1 SGDLS, CDR2 YYNGEE. The full variable domain, in which reference TRBV9 and TRBJ1-2 provide the parts outside the CDR3, is DSGVTQTPKHLITATGQRVTLRCSPRSGDLSVYWYQQSLDQGLQFLIQYYNGEERAKGNILERFSAQQFPDLHSELNLSSLELGDSALYFCASSEQGTYGYTFGSGTRLTVV.

The chain joins TRBV2 to TRBJ2-7, with a weak D call TRBD2 (6 bases). The V gene's germline CDR1 is SNHLY and CDR2 FYNNEI. V dropped 3 bases and J dropped 3 bases, with 12 bases sitting between them. The CDR3 loop spans 14 amino acids. In DNA, the CDR3 is TGTGCCAGCAGTGAGGGAGGAGGGGTCTACGAGCAGTACTTC. Amino acid sequence: CASSEGGGVYEQYF. Variable domain in full (rest from reference TRBV2 and TRBJ2-7): EPEVTQTPSHQVTQMGQEVILRCVPISNHLYFYWYRQILGQKVEFLVSFYNNEISEKSEIFDDQFSVERPDGSNFTLKIRSTKLEDSAMYFCASSEGGGVYEQYFGPGTRLTVT.

CDR3 sequence (DNA): TGTGCCAGCAATCAGGGTCTCGGTCAGCCCCAGCATTTT. Its protein product is CASNQGLGQPQHF. V is TRBV6-6 and J is TRBJ1-5; a weak D match, TRBD1 (5 bases). The V and J ends lost 7 bases and 6 bases respectively, with 13 bases between them. Germline V gene lookup returns CDR1 MNHNY and CDR2 SVGAGI (reference sequence). The CDR3 is 13 amino acids.

Notes on this clone: The identical CDR3 is also encoded by other nucleotide sequences in the sample. CDR3 loop: CASSLSVTSGGSSEQFF. For the CDR3, the DNA is TGTGCCAGCAGTTTATCAGTAACTAGCGGGGGGTCTTCTGAGCAGTTCTTC. This chain uses TRBV27 with TRBJ2-1, with 12 bases matching TRBD2. The CDR3 is 17 amino acids. The trim removed 0 bases at V and 9 bases at J, leaving 9 bases unmatched. CDR1 and CDR2 from the germline V gene are MNHEY and SMNVEV (reference sequence).

The V call is TRBV9, the J call TRBJ1-3; D is uncertain. CDR3 length: 15 amino acids. V dropped 0 bases and J dropped 0 bases, with 7 bases sitting between them. Germline lookup yields CDR1 SGDLS and CDR2 YYNGEE. The CDR3 here is CASSVGANSGNTIYF. CDR3 DNA: TGTGCCAGCAGCGTAGGGGCAAACTCTGGAAACACCATATATTTT. The full variable domain, rest sourced from reference TRBV9 and TRBJ1-3, is DSGVTQTPKHLITATGQRVTLRCSPRSGDLSVYWYQQSLDQGLQFLIQYYNGEERAKGNILERFSAQQFPDLHSELNLSSLELGDSALYFCASSVGANSGNTIYFGEGSWLTVV.

This CDR3 is CASSYGANVLTF. As DNA, the CDR3 is TGTGCCAGCAGCTATGGGGCCAACGTCCTGACTTTC. The rearrangement links TRBV5-6 to TRBJ2-6; no clear D gene. CDR3 length: 12 residues. From germline, CDR1 is SGHDT and CDR2 YYEEEE. V shed 3 bases and J shed 3 bases, with 1 base lying between them.

The V and J genes are TRBV6-5 and TRBJ1-4, with 8 bases fitting TRBD1. Trimming cost V 6 bases and J 8 bases; bases outside gene matches: 8. Germline V lookup: CDR1 MNHEY, CDR2 SVGAGI. This CDR3 is 14 amino acids long. CDR3 nucleotide sequence: TGTGCCAGCAGAACATCAGGGGGCGAAGAAAAACTGTTTTTT. It encodes CASRTSGGEEKLFF.

The chain joins TRBV25-1 to TRBJ2-2, with TRBD2 matching over 7 bases. CDR3 size: 18 residues. CDR1 and CDR2 (germline): MGHDK, SYGVNS. V lost 5 bases, J lost 1 base, and 13 bases stayed unmatched. This CDR3 reads CASSPTPAGFRNTGELFF. DNA for the CDR3: TGTGCCAGCAGTCCCACTCCAGCGGGATTCCGGAACACCGGGGAGCTGTTTTTT.

The rearrangement joins TRBV7-6 to TRBJ1-1, with a possible D match to TRBD1 (5 bases). This CDR3 comprises 16 residues. Trimming shortened V by 5 bases and J by 3 bases, and 19 bases separated the two germline ends. Germline CDR1 reads SGHVS; CDR2 reads FNYEAQ. The CDR3 loop is CASSRMPGQGDTEAFF. CDR3 nucleotide sequence: TGTGCCAGCAGCCGTATGCCGGGCCAAGGGGACACTGAAGCTTTCTTT.

This clone was detected once. The chain recombines TRBV7-2 with TRBJ1-2; D remains unclear. The length of the CDR3 is 15 residues. V lost 3 bases to trimming and J lost 6 bases, with 17 bases between them. Germline V CDR1 and CDR2: SGHTA, FQGNSA. The CDR3 DNA reads TGTGCCAGCAGCTTCGGATCAGGACGAGGAGATGGCTACACCTTC. Protein: CASSFGSGRGDGYTF. The whole variable domain, filled in from reference TRBV7-2 and TRBJ1-2, reads GAGVSQSPSNKVTEKGKDVELRCDPISGHTALYWYRQSLGQGLEFLIYFQGNSAPDKSGLPSDRFSAERTGGSVSTLTIQRTQQEDSAVYLCASSFGSGRGDGYTFGSGTRLTVV.

This rearrangement joins TRBV6-1 to TRBJ2-7; weak D call: TRBD2 (6 bases). This CDR3 has 12 residues. CDR1 and CDR2 from the germline V gene are MNHNS and SASEGT. Trimming left V 1 base short and J 7 bases short, with 8 bases between. CDR3 loop: CASSEVGGEQYF. CDR3 bases: TGTGCCAGCAGTGAAGTGGGAGGAGAGCAGTACTTC.

This chain links TRBV6-1 with TRBJ2-1; the match to TRBD1 covers 7 bases. The length of the CDR3 is 13 residues. V gave up 4 bases and J gave up 9 bases; unmatched junction bases: 6. Germline CDR1 is MNHNS and CDR2 is SASEGT. CDR3 sequence: CASSATGSGEQFF. The CDR3 nucleotides read TGTGCCAGCAGTGCGACAGGGTCAGGTGAGCAGTTCTTC.

This clone is a singleton in its sample. The chain combines TRBV4-2 with TRBJ2-2, with TRBD1 as a possible D gene (5 bases). The ends were cut back, 4 bases at V and 2 bases at J, with 11 bases in the middle. CDR1 is LGHNA and CDR2 is YNFKEQ in the germline V gene. CDR3 length equals 15 residues. Here the CDR3 reads CASSRATANTGELFF. CDR3 coding DNA: TGTGCCAGCAGCCGGGCGACAGCAAACACCGGGGAGCTGTTTTTT.

This rearrangement joins TRBV6-6 to TRBJ2-7; 8 bases match TRBD1. In germline, CDR1 is MNHNY, CDR2 SVGAGI (reference sequence). The CDR3 sequence is 15 residues long. The ends lost 6 bases at V and 3 bases at J; junction bases unmatched: 10. CDR3 region: CASSSPGQGFYEQYF. In DNA form, the CDR3 reads TGTGCCAGCAGCTCCCCCGGACAGGGATTCTACGAGCAGTACTTC.

V usage is TRBV14 and J usage is TRBJ1-6; TRBD1 matches at 7 bases. Germline CDR1 and CDR2: SGHDN and FVKESK. Unmatched junction bases numbered 3, after V lost 3 bases and J lost 4 bases. The CDR3 is 15 residues long. CDR3 amino acids: CASSQNRGYNSPLHF. DNA of the CDR3: TGTGCCAGCAGCCAGAACAGGGGATATAATTCACCCCTCCACTTT.

This sequence joins TRBV5-1 and TRBJ1-6; 9 bases fit TRBD1. The CDR3 is made up of 18 amino acids. V trimming: 4 bases; J trimming: 0 bases; junction bases outside the gene matches: 8. In germline, CDR1 is SGHRS, CDR2 YFSETQ. CDR3 sequence: CASSPRDRARSYNSPLHF. Written as DNA, the CDR3 is TGCGCCAGCAGCCCCCGGGACAGGGCCCGCTCCTATAATTCACCCCTCCACTTT.